Listed below are T cell receptor beta chains from one sample, sequenced in a study of blood T cells in healthy people across ages. TCRdb reprocessed the 5' RACE reads via MiXCR and lists one record per CDR3 protein. The sample includes about 970,000 distinct CDR3 sequences, roughly 51% of them seen just once. Sample: blood. Receptors originate from a woman in her sixties or seventies in good health. The CDR3 runs from the conserved cysteine through the conserved F or W. Fields, in order: V gene, J gene, CDR3 protein.

>TRBV7-9|TRBJ1-5
CASSLEAGVGGQPQHF
>TRBV20-1|TRBJ2-4
CSAADREENIQYF
>TRBV14|TRBJ2-7
CTSSPVRYPGGRGFYEQYF
>TRBV6-5|TRBJ2-6
CASSSPAVTGANVLTF
>TRBV18|TRBJ1-5
CASTRGYNQPQHF
>TRBV5-1|TRBJ2-1
CASSLIQTYNEQFF
>TRBV20-1|TRBJ2-3
CSARLAGFRDTQYF
>TRBV20-1|TRBJ2-7
CSAQTSGSSYEQYF
>TRBV20-1|TRBJ1-5
CSASGGGYQPQHF
>TRBV27|TRBJ2-7
CASSFGLLASEQYF
>TRBV7-9|TRBJ2-3
CASTTTPDTQYF